This entry lists 25 T cell receptor beta chains sequenced from one sample in a study of neurological immune-mediated disorders. MiXCR, run by TCRdb on the 5' RACE reads, gives a single entry per CDR3 protein. This sample has fewer than 30,000 distinct CDR3 sequences; approximately 21% occur once, and the top ten carry approximately 16%. Sequenced: PBMCs. The receptors stem from a woman aged 60 to 75 in good health.

In this sample, this clonotype turned up many times. The chain links TRBV29-1 to TRBJ2-1, with TRBD1 identical over 9 bases. Germline V gene sequence: CDR1 SQVTM, CDR2 ANQGSEA. This CDR3 has 13 amino acids. V lost 4 bases and J lost 8; bases outside the gene matches: 6. The CDR3 is CSVGSGQGYEQFF. The CDR3 DNA reads TGCAGCGTTGGGAGCGGACAGGGGTATGAGCAGTTCTTC.

This clonotype was recorded many times. The genes are TRBV20-1 and TRBJ1-4, with a possible D match to TRBD1 (5 bases). CDR1 and CDR2 from the germline V gene are DFQATT and SNEGSKA (reference sequence). V gave up 3 bases and J gave up 6 bases, with 17 bases separating them. The CDR3 sequence is 15 residues long. The CDR3 region has the DNA TGCAGTGCTAGGTTACCGGGACTAGTGGATGAAAAACTGTTTTTT. Amino acid sequence: CSARLPGLVDEKLFF.

This clonotype has a count of ten or more. V usage is TRBV20-1 and J usage is TRBJ1-1; D might be TRBD1 (6 bases). Trimming took 3 bases from V and 7 from J, leaving 18 bases between them. Germline CDR1 and CDR2: DFQATT and SNEGSKA (reference sequence). This CDR3 contains 14 residues. The CDR3 nucleotides read TGCAGTGCTAGGAAGTCCGGGACAACACTTGAAGCTTTCTTT. This translates into CSARKSGTTLEAFF.

About this clonotype: The junction departs from the called germline gene at one end, perhaps through a read error. The J gene is TRBJ2-2, the V gene TRBV27, with 7 bases matching TRBD2. Germline CDR1 is MNHEY and CDR2 is SMNVEV (reference sequence). The CDR3 length is 14 residues. The CDR3 protein is CASSLAENTGDLFF. In DNA form, the CDR3 reads TGTGCCAGCAGTCTAGCGGAGAACACCGGGGATCTGTTTTTT.

This clonotype occurred once. This chain uses TRBV28 with TRBJ2-7; D unresolved. Germline V CDR1 and CDR2: MDHEN, SYDVKM. Deletions cut 6 bases from V and 5 bases from J, with 20 bases between. This CDR3 contains 15 residues. The CDR3 protein is CASSRNVRVRDEQYF. CDR3 bases: TGTGCCAGCAGCCGCAACGTTCGTGTTCGGGACGAGCAGTACTTC.

The gene calls are TRBV7-9 and TRBJ1-2; D unresolved. V was pared by 5 bases and J by 4 bases, with 14 bases between. This CDR3 has 14 residues. Looked up from germline, CDR1 is SEHNR and CDR2 is FQNEAQ (reference sequence). CDR3 residues: CASSLDLVGYGYTF. The CDR3 DNA reads as TGTGCCAGCAGCCTGGACCTGGTGGGCTATGGCTACACCTTC.

The sample holds many counts of this clonotype. V is TRBV28 and J is TRBJ2-7; a possible D gene is TRBD1 (6 bases). Germline CDR1 MDHEN, CDR2 SYDVKM. The ends were cut back, 6 bases at V and 11 bases at J, with 14 bases in the middle. The CDR3 is 11 amino acids. This CDR3 reads CASRSNRVEYF. The CDR3 coding sequence is TGTGCCAGCAGATCGAACAGGGTTGAGTACTTC.

In this sample, this clonotype turned up many times. V usage is TRBV25-1 and J usage is TRBJ2-5; D is undetermined. The V end was cut by 2 bases, the J end by 0 bases, with 4 bases between. Germline-derived CDR1 and CDR2 are MGHDK and SYGVNS. This CDR3 has 13 residues. CDR3: CASSEIDQETQYF. The DNA for the CDR3 is TGTGCCAGCAGTGAAATTGACCAAGAGACCCAGTACTTC.

This clonotype was found many times. An end of the junction differs from the germline gene, which may be a read error. The V and J genes are TRBV7-7 and TRBJ1-1; perhaps TRBD1 as D (5 bases). The CDR3 sequence is 17 residues long. CDR1 and CDR2 (germline): SSHAT, FNYEAQ (reference sequence). DNA of the CDR3: TGTGCTAGCAGCTCGACAGAACAGGCGGCCGATGGCACTGAAGCTTTCTTT. Translated: CASSSTEQAADGTEAFF.

This clonotype was counted at least ten times. This chain connects TRBV20-1 to TRBJ2-1; unclear D gene. The CDR3 extends over 17 amino acids. V was clipped by 1 base and J by 2 bases, with 18 bases between them. Germline assignment: CDR1 DFQATT and CDR2 SNEGSKA (reference sequence). The CDR3 spells CSARAGPLGLAYNEQFF. The CDR3 region has the DNA TGCAGTGCTAGAGCGGGTCCACTTGGGTTGGCCTACAATGAGCAGTTCTTC.

J is TRBJ2-1 and V is TRBV5-1; TRBD2 agrees at 11 bases. Trimming at V came to 5 bases and at J to 0 bases, leaving 4 bases not matched to a gene. Germline V gene lookup returns CDR1 SGHRS and CDR2 YFSETQ. This CDR3 spans 16 amino acids. Here the CDR3 reads CASSLLAGGSYNEQFF. As DNA, the CDR3 is TGCGCCAGCAGTCTTCTAGCGGGAGGCTCCTACAATGAGCAGTTCTTC.

The chain's CDR3 is CASRSGTSGRAGELFF. The CDR3 DNA follows: TGTGCCAGCAGATCTGGGACTAGCGGGAGGGCCGGGGAGCTGTTTTTT. The chain couples TRBV27 to TRBJ2-2; 16 bases agree with TRBD2. CDR1 MNHEY and CDR2 SMNVEV come from the germline V gene (reference sequence). J gave up 6 bases and V 6 bases, and 4 bases lay outside the gene matches. The length of the CDR3 is 16 residues.

At least ten counts were recorded for this clonotype. This sequence joins TRBV7-2 and TRBJ1-2; D is undetermined. The CDR3 length is 11 residues. Germline V gene sequence: CDR1 SGHTA, CDR2 FQGNSA. Trimming left V 8 bases short and J 4 bases short, with 8 bases between. The CDR3: CASGRTYGYTF. DNA for the CDR3: TGTGCCAGCGGAAGGACCTATGGCTACACCTTC.

This clonotype was counted many times. The chain combines TRBV5-1 with TRBJ2-7; 8 positions agree with TRBD1. The CDR3 consists of 13 residues. Germline trimming cut 4 bases from V and 9 bases from J; bases unmatched to any gene: 9. Germline loops: CDR1 SGHRS, CDR2 YFSETQ. In DNA form, the CDR3 reads TGCGCCAGCAGCCGAGGACAGGGAGGAGGGCAGTACTTC. This translates into CASSRGQGGGQYF.

At least ten counts were recorded for this clonotype. The chain combines TRBV5-5 with TRBJ2-1; 14 nucleotides match TRBD2. With V trimmed by 4 bases and J by 5 bases, 8 bases remained unmatched. Germline V gene data show CDR1 as SGHKS and CDR2 as YYEKEE (reference sequence). This CDR3 has 17 amino acids. CDR3 nucleotides: TGTGCCAGCAGCCAAGGACTAGCGGGGGGATCAAACAATGAGCAGTTCTTC. It codes for CASSQGLAGGSNNEQFF.

This clonotype was observed a handful of times. The chain joins TRBV28 to TRBJ2-4; 9 bases line up with TRBD2. CDR1 and CDR2 (germline): MDHEN, SYDVKM. The CDR3 is 17 amino acids. The V segment lost 2 bases and the J segment 0 bases; nucleotides outside the gene matches: 5. The CDR3 loop reads CASSLAGGGLAKNIQYF. CDR3 coding DNA: TGTGCCAGCAGTTTAGCGGGAGGGGGTTTAGCCAAAAACATTCAGTACTTC.

This clonotype was seen ten or more times. The chain has TRBV20-1 and TRBJ2-3; TRBD2 aligns across 8 bases. CDR1 DFQATT and CDR2 SNEGSKA come from the germline V gene (reference sequence). This CDR3 spans 13 amino acids. DNA of the CDR3: TGCAGAGTGCAGCGGGAGAGCACAGATACGCAGTATTTT. This encodes CRVQRESTDTQYF.

This clonotype was counted many times. The rearrangement links TRBV5-1 to TRBJ1-1, with D unresolved. Trimming took 0 bases from V and 1 from J, leaving 7 bases between them. The germline CDR1 and CDR2 sequences are SGHRS and YFSETQ. The CDR3 has 14 residues. The CDR3 nucleotides read TGCGCCAGCAGCTTGGAAGTCCCGAACACTGAAGCTTTCTTT. Protein sequence: CASSLEVPNTEAFF.

This clonotype was seen ten or more times. This chain joins TRBV6-5 and TRBJ1-1; D may be TRBD1 (5 bases). Trimming removed 2 bases from V and 1 base from J, with 14 bases in between. Germline values: CDR1 MNHEY, CDR2 SVGAGI. The CDR3 contains 16 residues. The DNA of the CDR3 is TGTGCCAGCAGTTACCGTCACTTGACAGAGAACACTGAAGCTTTCTTT. This translates into CASSYRHLTENTEAFF.

The sample holds many counts of this clonotype. J is TRBJ1-1 and V is TRBV11-2; TRBD1 is a possible D gene (6 bases). CDR3 length: 13 residues. CDR1 and CDR2 (germline): SGHAT, FQNNGV. The germline V and J ends were trimmed by 3 bases and 13 bases, with 18 bases remaining between them. The CDR3 DNA reads as TGTGCCAGCAGCTTTATTGGCGGACAGCGGGGTTTCTTT. Translated, it gives CASSFIGGQRGFF.

This clonotype was seen repeatedly, ten times or more. This chain uses TRBV7-2 with TRBJ1-5, with TRBD1 as a possible D gene (6 bases). This CDR3 comprises 15 residues. The V gene lost 1 base and the J gene lost 3 bases, with 10 bases spanning the gap. CDR1 is SGHTA, CDR2 FQGNSA, per germline. CDR3 nucleotide sequence: TGTGCCAGCAGCTTAGTGTGGACAGTCAATCAGCCCCAGCATTTT. Translated, it gives CASSLVWTVNQPQHF.

This clonotype was detected many times. At one boundary the junction diverges from the germline segment, which might be a read error. The chain carries TRBV7-3 and TRBJ2-7, with a weak D call TRBD2 (6 bases). Germline CDR1 and CDR2: SGHTA and FQGTGA. The CDR3 sequence is 15 residues long. The CDR3 DNA sequence: TGTGCCAGCAGCTTAATTGTCGGACTATCCTCCGAGCAGTACTTC. It yields the protein CASSLIVGLSSEQYF.

This clonotype was recorded at least ten times. V and J are TRBV7-6 and TRBJ2-7; no firm D call. Germline values: CDR1 SGHVS, CDR2 FNYEAQ. Trimming removed 1 base from V and 0 bases from J, with 13 bases in between. The CDR3 extends over 16 amino acids. The CDR3 reads CASSLDLGEGSYEQYF. The CDR3 DNA reads TGTGCCAGCAGCTTAGATCTGGGTGAAGGCTCCTACGAGCAGTACTTC.

This clonotype was picked up many times. This rearrangement joins TRBV12-3 or TRBV12-4 to TRBJ2-7; maybe TRBD2 (5 bases). Between the trimmed V and J ends, which lost 2 bases and 0 bases, there was a span of 11 bases. The CDR3 spans 15 residues. The CDR3 is CASSLRMGSSYEQYF. CDR3 nucleotide sequence: TGTGCCAGCAGTTTAAGGATGGGGAGCTCCTACGAGCAGTACTTC.

This clonotype was recorded many times. This sequence joins TRBV5-1 and TRBJ2-5; 7 bases agree with TRBD2. This CDR3 is built from 16 residues. With V trimmed by 0 bases and J by 4 bases, 9 bases remained unmatched. The germline V gene encodes CDR1 SGHRS and CDR2 YFSETQ. The CDR3 protein is CASSLEVWTRGETQYF. The CDR3 bases are TGCGCCAGCAGCTTGGAGGTTTGGACTAGGGGAGAGACCCAGTACTTC.